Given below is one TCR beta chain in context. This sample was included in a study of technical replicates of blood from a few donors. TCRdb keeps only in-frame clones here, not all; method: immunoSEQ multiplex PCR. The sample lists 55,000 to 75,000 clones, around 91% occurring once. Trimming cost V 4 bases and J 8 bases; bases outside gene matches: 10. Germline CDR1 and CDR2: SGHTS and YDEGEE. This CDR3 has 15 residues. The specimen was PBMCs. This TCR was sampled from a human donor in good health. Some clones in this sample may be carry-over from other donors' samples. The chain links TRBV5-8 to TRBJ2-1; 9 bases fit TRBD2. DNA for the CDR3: TGTGCCAGCAGCCTAGATGGCGGGGGGGCCGATGAGCAGTTCTTC. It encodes CASSLDGGGADEQFF.